A few counts support the clone carrying this T cell receptor beta chain. Only healthy Caucasians were enrolled as donors. This sample is drawn from a study of identical twins. One entry per CDR3 protein results from TCRdb running MiXCR on the 5' RACE reads. Of some 200,000 distinct CDR3 sequences in the sample, around 8.1% were seen once. The germline V and J ends were trimmed by 2 bases and 2 bases, with 12 bases remaining between them. The CDR3 extends over 15 amino acids. Germline CDR1 and CDR2: SGHTA and FQGTGA. The sample also formed part of further work on yellow fever vaccine responses in identical twins.

Specimen: memory (CD45RO+) T cells sorted from blood. V and J are TRBV7-3 and TRBJ2-5; the D gene could be TRBD1 or TRBD2 (5 bases each). This clonotype was obtained from a woman between 18 and 29 years old in good health. The CDR3 region has the DNA TGTGCCAGCAGCTTAGACGGGACGGCGCAAGAGACCCAGTACTTC. This gives the protein CASSLDGTAQETQYF.